The 30 T cell receptor beta chains presented below share a single source sample, sequenced in a study of blood T cell repertoires in COVID-19. Assay: immunoSEQ multiplex PCR; the TCRdb copy retains only in-frame clones and omits some. The repertoire holds 200,000 to 300,000 clones, with about 90% as singletons. Sequenced: peripheral blood. Receptor source: a man between 18 and 29 years old with active or convalescent COVID-19.

CDR3 sequence (DNA): TGTGCCTGGGTGGGGGCGGCAGGGGGATTGTCAGATACGCAGTATTTT. Residues: CAWVGAAGGLSDTQYF. The V and J genes are TRBV30 and TRBJ2-3; 7 nucleotides match TRBD1. J lost 4 bases, V lost 5 bases, and 15 bases had no gene match. This CDR3 is 16 amino acids long. Per germline, CDR1 GTSNPN and CDR2 SVGIG (reference sequence).

The rearrangement uses TRBV15 and TRBJ2-7; tentative D call: TRBD2 (5 bases). This CDR3 contains 17 residues. The V gene's germline CDR1 is LNHNV and CDR2 YYDKDF (reference sequence). The V end lost 0 bases, the J end lost 0 bases, and 15 bases lay between the germline ends. The CDR3 sequence: CATSRDLRERGSYEQYF. As DNA, the CDR3 is TGTGCCACCAGCAGAGATTTAAGGGAACGGGGCTCCTACGAGCAGTACTTC. Supplemented by reference TRBV15 and TRBJ2-7, the full variable domain reads DAMVIQNPRYQVTQFGKPVTLSCSQTLNHNVMYWYQQKSSQAPKLLFHYYDKDFNNEADTPDNFQSRRPNTSFCFLDIRSPGLGDTAMYLCATSRDLRERGSYEQYFGPGTRLTVT.

The chain employs TRBV4-2 and TRBJ2-1, with TRBD2 matching 9 bases. Germline values: CDR1 LGHNA, CDR2 YNFKEQ. This CDR3 has 15 residues. V lost 4 bases, J lost 7 bases, and 8 bases stayed unmatched. The CDR3 DNA is TGTGCCAGCAGCCGTAGCGGGAGTCTGGGTAATGAGCAGTTCTTC. Translation gives CASSRSGSLGNEQFF.

J is TRBJ2-3 and V is TRBV5-5, with D possibly being TRBD1 (8 bases). In germline, CDR1 is SGHKS, CDR2 YYEKEE (reference sequence). The CDR3 has 16 amino acids. The germline V and J ends were trimmed by 4 bases and 2 bases, with 17 bases remaining between them. The CDR3 DNA sequence: TGTGCCAGCAGCAAATACAGGGGGGGGTACACAGATACGCAGTATTTT. Its translation is CASSKYRGGYTDTQYF. Drawing the rest from reference TRBV5-5 and TRBJ2-3, the complete variable domain is DAGVTQSPTHLIKTRGQQVTLRCSPISGHKSVSWYQQVLGQGPQFIFQYYEKEERGRGNFPDRFSARQFPNYSSELNVNALLLGDSALYLCASSKYRGGYTDTQYFGPGTRLTVL.

CDR3 residues: CASGLPGLGSLKLFF. The CDR3 bases are TGTGCTAGTGGTTTGCCGGGACTCGGGAGTCTAAAACTGTTTTTT. The rearrangement joins TRBV12-5 to TRBJ1-4; D possibly corresponds to TRBD1 (5 bases). The V end lost 2 bases, the J end lost 10 bases, and 17 bases lay between the germline ends. The germline gives CDR1 LGHNT, CDR2 FRNRAP. This CDR3 region has 15 residues.

The chain links TRBV25-1 to TRBJ1-4, with D tentatively TRBD1 (5 bases). The germline V and J ends were trimmed by 1 base and 3 bases, with 6 bases remaining between them. Germline loops: CDR1 MGHDK, CDR2 SYGVNS. CDR3 length equals 14 residues. The CDR3 DNA is TGTGCCAGCAGTGAATTAGGGGCTAATGAAAAACTGTTTTTT. This sequence encodes CASSELGANEKLFF.

The chain is built from TRBV18 and TRBJ2-2; D gene unclear. In germline, CDR1 is KGHSH, CDR2 LQKENI. The CDR3 totals 14 residues. Trimming left V 3 bases short and J 3 bases short, with 8 bases between. CDR3 nucleotide sequence: TGTGCCAGCTCACCTAGAGTCGACACCGGGGAGCTGTTTTTT. This codes for CASSPRVDTGELFF.

V is TRBV3-1 (or the pseudogene TRBV3-2) and J is TRBJ1-3, with 8 bases identical to TRBD1. The CDR3 extends over 13 amino acids. Germline CDR1 reads LGHDT; CDR2 reads YNNKEL (reference sequence). Trimming cost V 11 bases and J 1 base; bases outside gene matches: 4. The CDR3: CAAGQGSGNTIYF. CDR3 DNA: TGTGCCGCCGGACAGGGTTCTGGAAACACCATATATTTT.

This chain connects TRBV9 to TRBJ2-3; 11 bases match TRBD1. This CDR3 is 18 amino acids long. Trimming removed 0 bases from V and 2 bases from J; junction bases left unmatched: 8. Germline CDR1 and CDR2: SGDLS and YYNGEE. The CDR3, as DNA: TGTGCCAGCAGCGTAGGAGTTGGGACAGGGGGTATCACAGATACGCAGTATTTT. Its protein product is CASSVGVGTGGITDTQYF.

In nucleotides, the CDR3 is TGTGCCAGCAGCTTTGCGGGAGGATCCAATGAGCAGTTCTTC. Translating gives CASSFAGGSNEQFF. This chain links TRBV11-3 with TRBJ2-1; 8 nucleotides align to TRBD2. V trimming: 3 bases; J trimming: 6 bases; junction bases outside the gene matches: 4. CDR1 and CDR2 (germline): SGHNT, YENEEA. CDR3 size: 14 residues.

This chain joins TRBV9 and TRBJ2-1; 15 bases align to TRBD2. Germline V lookup: CDR1 SGDLS, CDR2 YYNGEE. This CDR3 is built from 19 residues. The V gene end was trimmed by 5 bases and the J gene end by 0 bases; junction bases not matched to a gene: 9. This CDR3 is CASRPGLAGGVSSYNEQFF. As DNA, the CDR3 is TGTGCCAGCAGGCCGGGACTAGCGGGGGGCGTTAGCTCCTACAATGAGCAGTTCTTC.

With regard to this clone: This sample also contains other DNA sequences that code for the same CDR3. V and J are TRBV6-5 and TRBJ2-7; 7 bases line up with TRBD1. Germline V gene lookup returns CDR1 MNHEY and CDR2 SVGAGI. This CDR3 spans 13 amino acids. The ends lost 7 bases at V and 0 bases at J; junction bases unmatched: 3. The CDR3 protein is CASTRDSSYEQYF. Written as DNA, the CDR3 is TGTGCCAGCACTCGGGACAGCTCCTACGAGCAGTACTTC.

V gene TRBV14 combines with J gene TRBJ2-1; D may be TRBD2 (6 bases). CDR1 is SGHDN and CDR2 is FVKESK in the germline V gene. V was shortened by 2 bases and J by 9 bases, with 8 bases between the two germline ends. There are 12 residues in the CDR3. For the CDR3, the DNA is TGTGCCAGCAGCCAACTCGGGGGTGAGCAGTTCTTC. It is translated as CASSQLGGEQFF. The variable domain in full, with the rest retrieved from reference TRBV14 and TRBJ2-1, is EAGVTQFPSHSVIEKGQTVTLRCDPISGHDNLYWYRRVMGKEIKFLLHFVKESKQDESGMPNNRFLAERTGGTYSTLKVQPAELEDSGVYFCASSQLGGEQFFGPGTRLTVL.

The J gene is TRBJ1-5, the V gene TRBV30, with TRBD1 matching over 7 bases. The ends lost 1 base at V and 7 bases at J; junction bases unmatched: 10. CDR1 and CDR2 (germline): GTSNPN, SVGIG (reference sequence). The CDR3 consists of 15 residues. The CDR3 region has the DNA TGTGCCTGGAGTGGTATAGGACAGGTTCGCCAGCCCCAGCATTTT. Translating it yields CAWSGIGQVRQPQHF. The full variable domain, with the rest looked up from reference TRBV30 and TRBJ1-5, is SQTIHQWPATLVQPVGSPLSLECTVEGTSNPNLYWYRQAAGRGLQLLFYSVGIGQISSEVPQNLSASRPQDRQFILSSKKLLLSDSGFYLCAWSGIGQVRQPQHFGDGTRLSIL.

The rearrangement links TRBV7-9 to TRBJ2-3; D unclear. Germline CDR1 reads SEHNR; CDR2 reads FQNEAQ (reference sequence). There are 13 residues in the CDR3. V was shortened by 5 bases and J by 2 bases, with 8 bases between the two germline ends. The CDR3 loop reads CASSTLATDTQYF. The CDR3 DNA is TGTGCCAGCAGCACCCTGGCCACAGATACGCAGTATTTT.

The rearrangement links TRBV28 to TRBJ1-1, with D tentatively TRBD1 (6 bases). The CDR3 contains 13 residues. Trimming took 6 bases from V and 3 from J, leaving 11 bases between them. Germline V gives CDR1 MDHEN, CDR2 SYDVKM. CDR3 DNA: TGTGCCAGCAGGGGAAGGGGGTACACTGAAGCTTTCTTT. The encoded protein is CASRGRGYTEAFF.

This chain connects TRBV7-9 to TRBJ1-2; 11 bases are a match to TRBD1. The V gene's germline CDR1 is SEHNR and CDR2 FQNEAQ (reference sequence). With 4 bases clipped from V and 7 bases from J, the junction kept 2 bases outside the gene matches. This CDR3 spans 13 amino acids. As DNA, the CDR3 is TGTGCCAGCAGCTCAGGGACAGGGGGTGGCTACACCTTC. Translation gives CASSSGTGGGYTF.

The V call is TRBV5-4, the J call TRBJ1-1; the match to TRBD1 covers 7 bases. Germline trimming cut 1 base from V and 1 base from J; bases unmatched to any gene: 19. The CDR3 runs 20 residues. The germline CDR1 and CDR2 sequences are SGHNT and YYREEE (reference sequence). The CDR3, as DNA: TGTGCCAGCAGCTTGAAGGCGGTTGGCAGGGGGAGAGAAACGAACACTGAAGCTTTCTTT. It translates to CASSLKAVGRGRETNTEAFF.

In its sample, this clone was seen a few times. The V and J genes are TRBV5-6 and TRBJ2-1; TRBD2 agrees at 13 bases. CDR3 size: 16 residues. Trimming removed 4 bases from V and 5 bases from J; junction bases left unmatched: 6. Germline V gene lookup returns CDR1 SGHDT and CDR2 YYEEEE. This CDR3 reads CASSQYGTSGDNEQFF. Here the CDR3 DNA reads TGTGCCAGCAGCCAGTACGGGACTAGCGGGGACAATGAGCAGTTCTTC.

The chain couples TRBV11-2 to TRBJ1-2, with D maybe TRBD1 (6 bases). Per the germline V gene, CDR1 is SGHAT and CDR2 is FQNNGV. The CDR3 runs 14 residues. V was shortened by 0 bases and J by 3 bases, with 8 bases between the two germline ends. The CDR3 is CASSLDAGDYGYTF. The DNA of the CDR3 is TGTGCCAGCAGCTTAGATGCAGGGGACTATGGCTACACCTTC.

CDR3 in amino acids: CASSYSSSYANEKLFF. The CDR3 DNA reads as TGTGCCAGCAGTTACTCGTCGAGTTACGCTAATGAAAAACTGTTTTTT. J is TRBJ1-4 and V is TRBV6-5; D is unresolved. Trimming shortened V by 0 bases and J by 3 bases, and 11 bases separated the two germline ends. There are 16 residues in the CDR3. Germline CDR1 MNHEY, CDR2 SVGAGI.

V usage is TRBV15 and J usage is TRBJ2-1, with TRBD1 matching over 9 bases. Germline-derived CDR1 and CDR2 are LNHNV and YYDKDF (reference sequence). Losses at the gene ends were 3 bases for V and 5 bases for J; bases not matched to a gene: 8. The CDR3 runs 16 residues. For the CDR3, the DNA is TGTGCCACCAGCAGGGTGGGACAGGGCTACAACAATGAGCAGTTCTTC. This sequence encodes CATSRVGQGYNNEQFF.

V is TRBV27 and J is TRBJ1-1; no reliable D call. This CDR3 comprises 16 residues. V lost 3 bases and J 6 bases, leaving 20 bases between the germline ends. The germline gives CDR1 MNHEY, CDR2 SMNVEV (reference sequence). CDR3 sequence: CASSFGRRLLSSEAFF. The DNA for the CDR3 is TGTGCCAGCAGTTTCGGGAGGCGGCTGCTGAGTTCTGAAGCTTTCTTT.

The J gene is TRBJ1-2, the V gene TRBV7-2; no clear D. V lost 0 bases, J lost 3 bases, and 8 bases lay in between. The CDR3 contains 14 residues. In germline, CDR1 is SGHTA, CDR2 FQGNSA. CDR3 loop: CASSLAGRDYGYTF. CDR3 coding DNA: TGTGCCAGCAGCTTAGCAGGGAGGGACTATGGCTACACCTTC. Full variable domain (rest looked up from reference TRBV7-2 and TRBJ1-2): GAGVSQSPSNKVTEKGKDVELRCDPISGHTALYWYRQSLGQGLEFLIYFQGNSAPDKSGLPSDRFSAERTGGSVSTLTIQRTQQEDSAVYLCASSLAGRDYGYTFGSGTRLTVV.

This rearrangement joins TRBV14 to TRBJ1-5; D gene uncertain. Trimming removed 3 bases at V and 4 bases at J, with 7 bases between. The CDR3 runs to 13 residues. CDR1 SGHDN and CDR2 FVKESK come from the germline V gene. CDR3 nucleotide sequence: TGTGCCAGCAGCCACGGGGTAAATCAGCCCCAGCATTTT. It is translated as CASSHGVNQPQHF.

The chain couples TRBV6-5 to TRBJ2-3; 9 positions match TRBD2. Germline trimming cut 2 bases from V and 6 bases from J; bases unmatched to any gene: 0. The CDR3 is made up of 13 amino acids. CDR1 MNHEY and CDR2 SVGAGI come from the germline V gene. CDR3 nucleotide sequence: TGTGCCAGCAGTTACACTAGCGGGGATACGCAGTATTTT. Amino acid sequence: CASSYTSGDTQYF.

The V call is TRBV28, the J call TRBJ2-3; 7 bases agree with TRBD2. Germline values: CDR1 MDHEN, CDR2 SYDVKM. This CDR3 comprises 16 residues. Germline trimming cut 5 bases from V and 4 bases from J; bases unmatched to any gene: 12. The chain's CDR3 is CASSEWAGTIPDTQYF. The DNA for the CDR3 is TGTGCCAGCAGTGAATGGGCCGGGACTATTCCAGATACGCAGTATTTT. The complete variable domain, with remaining parts taken from reference TRBV28 and TRBJ2-3, reads DVKVTQSSRYLVKRTGEKVFLECVQDMDHENMFWYRQDPGLGLRLIYFSYDVKMKEKGDIPEGYSVSREKKERFSLILESASTNQTSMYLCASSEWAGTIPDTQYFGPGTRLTVL.

The rearrangement joins TRBV7-2 to TRBJ1-1, with D possibly being TRBD1 (5 bases). Germline V gives CDR1 SGHTA, CDR2 FQGNSA. The CDR3 consists of 14 residues. V lost 4 bases to trimming and J lost 2 bases, with 11 bases between them. The CDR3 nucleotides are TGTGCCAGCAGCTCCGACAGCACCAACACTGAAGCTTTCTTT. Translating it yields CASSSDSTNTEAFF.

Only one count was recorded for this clone. J is TRBJ2-7 and V is TRBV27; D may be TRBD2 (5 bases). V gave up 8 bases and J gave up 5 bases, with 22 bases separating them. CDR1 and CDR2 from the germline V gene are MNHEY and SMNVEV (reference sequence). The CDR3 extends over 15 amino acids. The CDR3 here is CASPPRVLALNEQYF. As DNA, the CDR3 is TGTGCCAGCCCCCCACGGGTTCTAGCCTTAAACGAGCAGTACTTC.

This chain connects TRBV4-3 to TRBJ2-1; D ambiguous. CDR3 length equals 12 residues. The V end was cut by 3 bases, the J end by 6 bases, with 6 bases between. Germline V gene data show CDR1 as LGHNA and CDR2 as YSLEER. CDR3 loop: CASSQGTNEQFF. Written as DNA, the CDR3 is TGCGCCAGCAGCCAGGGCACCAATGAGCAGTTCTTC.